Given below is one T cell receptor (beta chain) in context. The data stem from a study of OX40 agonist ivuxolimab in advanced cancers. The table came from immunoSEQ multiplex PCR; TCRdb's copy has only in-frame clones and leaves some out. The table shows roughly 32,000 clones, with around 83% occurring only once. Germline-derived CDR1 and CDR2 are SGHRS and YFSETQ. The CDR3 loop spans 16 amino acids. With V trimmed by 4 bases and J by 7 bases, 13 bases remained unmatched. The receptor's source is an adult with an advanced solid tumor such as melanoma, head and neck, liver or kidney cancer. The rearrangement uses TRBV5-1 and TRBJ2-2; TRBD1 matches 7 bases. The material was CD4+ or CD8+ T cells sorted from blood, obtained in a trial of the OX40 agonist ivuxolimab. CDR3 loop: CASSEIKGAQVGELFF. The CDR3 nucleotides are TGCGCCAGCAGCGAGATCAAGGGGGCGCAGGTCGGGGAGCTGTTTTTT.